This T cell receptor beta chain was observed in a study of PD-L1 blockade in urothelial cancer. As for the study in general: From 0 to 3 prior chemotherapy regimens had been given to the patients.

The data were produced by immunoSEQ multiplex PCR, yet TCRdb's version contains in-frame clones alone and is incomplete. This sample has about 95,000 clones; around 86% occur once, and the top ten carry approximately 2%. Sample time point: pretreatment peripheral blood. The CDR3 length is 14 residues. The germline V gene encodes CDR1 MDHEN and CDR2 SYDVKM. V was cut by 7 bases and J by 5 bases, with 15 bases left in between. This rearrangement joins TRBV28 to TRBJ2-4; D may be TRBD1 (6 bases). This TCR derives from a man between 60 and 75 years old with urothelial cancer. This material consisted of PBMCs, taken around atezolizumab (anti-PD-L1) treatment. The CDR3 protein is CASTSGTPQNIQYF. The DNA for the CDR3 is TGTGCCAGCACCTCGGGGACACCCCAAAACATTCAGTACTTC.